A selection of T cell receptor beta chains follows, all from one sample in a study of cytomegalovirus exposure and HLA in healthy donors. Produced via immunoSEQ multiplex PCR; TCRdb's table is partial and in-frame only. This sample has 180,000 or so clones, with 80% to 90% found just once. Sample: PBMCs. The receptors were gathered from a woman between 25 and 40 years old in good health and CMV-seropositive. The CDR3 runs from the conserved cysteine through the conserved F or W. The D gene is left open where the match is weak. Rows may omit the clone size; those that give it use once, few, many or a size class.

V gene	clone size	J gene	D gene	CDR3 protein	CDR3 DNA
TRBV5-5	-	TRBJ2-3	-	CASRVEGARWDTQYF	TGTGCCAGCAGGGTGGAGGGGGCGCGGTGGGATACGCAGTATTTT
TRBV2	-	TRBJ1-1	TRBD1	CATQDREFAEAFF	TGTGCCACCCAGGACAGGGAATTTGCTGAAGCTTTCTTT
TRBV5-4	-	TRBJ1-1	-	CASSPQQGNTEAFF	TGTGCCAGCAGCCCTCAGCAGGGCAACACTGAAGCTTTCTTT
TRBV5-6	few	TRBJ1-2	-	CASSLGQTGGGYTF	TGTGCCAGCAGCTTGGGCCAGACGGGTGGTGGCTACACCTTC
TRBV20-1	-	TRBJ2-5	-	CSARETQYF	TGCAGTGCCCGGGAGACCCAGTACTTC
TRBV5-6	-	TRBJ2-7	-	CASSLAGGDEQYF	TGTGCCAGCAGCTTGGCAGGAGGGGACGAGCAGTACTTC
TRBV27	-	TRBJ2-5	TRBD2	CASIERLANRGGETQYF	TGTGCCAGCATAGAACGACTAGCAAATAGGGGTGGGGAGACCCAGTACTTC
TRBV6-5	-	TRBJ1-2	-	CASSSRRERASGYTF	TGTGCCAGCAGTTCACGCAGGGAAAGGGCGAGTGGCTACACCTTC
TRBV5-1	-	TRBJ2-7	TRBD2	CASSFGGGNYEQYF	TGCGCCAGCAGCTTCGGCGGGGGGAACTACGAGCAGTACTTC
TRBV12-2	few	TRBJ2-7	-	CASRLPRGAYEQYF	TGTGCAAGTCGCTTACCCCGGGGGGCCTACGAGCAGTACTTC
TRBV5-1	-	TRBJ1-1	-	CASSLDQIGVTEAFF	TGCGCCAGCAGCCTGGACCAAATCGGGGTCACTGAAGCTTTCTTT